The T cell receptor (beta chain) under discussion was sequenced for a study of long-term antiretroviral therapy in people with HIV. They ran version v3.0 of the immunoSEQ assay at survey level. Per-sample TRB depth target: about 35,000-50,000 T-cell genomes. Sequencing used immunoSEQ multiplex PCR; TCRdb keeps in-frame clones, though not all of them. The repertoire holds over 15,000 clones, with 76% as singletons. A note on this clone: Its antigen is unknown.

Study outcomes and limitations: Older ART regimens were possibly in use when the blood was collected between about 2003 and 2017.

Two or more post-ART PBMC samples, plus at least one pre-ART sample, were available for each donor. This CDR3 is built from 15 residues. CDR1 and CDR2 (germline): MGHRA, YSYEKL. V was clipped by 7 bases and J by 5 bases; unmatched bases: 13. The source was unsorted PBMCs, collected 0.5 years before starting antiretroviral therapy. V is TRBV4-1 and J is TRBJ2-5, with 7 bases matching TRBD2. This receptor was obtained from a woman in her forties or fifties with HIV. CDR3 loop: CASNSRAGIPETQYF. The CDR3 DNA sequence: TGCGCCAGCAATTCTCGAGCGGGGATCCCGGAGACCCAGTACTTC.